Listed here is a single TCR beta chain. Method: immunoSEQ multiplex PCR; TCRdb's copy keeps in-frame clones and lacks some. In the table there are roughly 200,000 clones, about 84% of which are singletons. The CDR3 has 12 amino acids. Germline loops: CDR1 MDHEN, CDR2 SYDVKM. V lost 4 bases and J 13 bases, leaving 14 bases between the germline ends. This entry is derived from a study of blood T cell repertoires in COVID-19. Study-wide context: PBMCs, B-cell-depleted T cells, or T cells provided the cDNA or gDNA that made up the material.

Individuals aged about 18 to 100 years were recruited from about two dozen US areas. Researchers sorted participants into cohorts using their self-reported clinical history. The chain links TRBV28 to TRBJ2-1, with D possibly being TRBD2 (6 bases). The sample comprised PBMCs or T cells enriched from blood (not recorded which). The sequence was collected from a man in his forties with acute COVID-19. CDR3 sequence reads: CASSSRPGLQFF. The CDR3 DNA reads TGTGCCAGCAGTTCCCGACCAGGACTACAGTTCTTC.